This record concerns one T cell receptor beta chain sequence. In this sample, this clone turned up many times. This receptor's antigen is unknown. The read ends 3 residues early relative to the CDR3; the germline J gene fills the gap. Predominantly Caucasian heritage was noted among both the CVID patients and the healthy controls. From each donor, roughly 5 to 8.5 ml of heparinized peripheral whole blood was collected. Genomic DNA from adults with common variable immune deficiency (CVID) and from healthy adult controls was used to sequence TCRbeta CDR3 repertoires. A total of some 22 healthy adult volunteers (about 12 female and ten or so male; age range roughly 23 to 70 years, mean age around 35) were included in the control group. Diluted blood was density-centrifuged over Hypaque 1077 or Ficoll-Paque to isolate peripheral blood mononuclear cells. Genomic DNA was obtained from unsorted mononuclear cells through either Qiagen column purification or a centrifugation-based method.

The sample belongs to a study of T cell clonality in common variable immunodeficiency (dated by TCRdb to between 2014 and 2017). What the authors observed across the whole study: Correlations between repertoire features and clinical complications were limited by patient heterogeneity within the CVID cohort. Compared with healthy controls, CVID subjects showed increased TCRbeta clonality (t-test p = 0.018), a feature most characteristic of about a third of subjects. It was noted by the authors that sequencing of the repertoires of T cell subpopulations would be needed to clarify the cause of the increased clonality in CVID. Although equal DNA input was used, an average of roughly 85,000 unique sequences per sample was obtained for controls, compared with some 30,000 for CVID samples. CVID subjects shared fewer TCRbeta clones with each other than healthy controls did (p < 0.0001). Reportedly, TCRbeta sequences from CVID had fewer deletions and N-nucleotide insertions, and highly modified clones with 13 or more V deletions were absent from CVID.

CDR1 and CDR2 (SQVTM, ANQGSEA) derive from the germline V gene. Here V drops 2 bases and J drops 3 bases, and the junction holds 11 bases not matched to any gene. The CDR3 numbers 16 residues from cysteine through phenylalanine. Of the CDR3's DNA, 39 bases were read; they are in frame from base 1. CVID samples and control samples contributed equivalent amounts of genomic DNA as sequencing input. For every sample, a 60 bp segment covering the rearranged TCRbeta CDR3 region was amplified and then sequenced. The immunoSEQ assay, a bias-corrected multiplex PCR combined with high-throughput sequencing, was used for TCRbeta amplification. The published analysis was carried out like this. Each unique nucleotide sequence was treated as a clone and annotated with V, D and J genes, copy number and frequency. Sequences were labeled productive if in frame, and non-productive if out of frame or containing stop codons. As previously described, clonality was computed from Shannon's entropy. Mean CDR3 Kyte-Doolittle hydropathy was derived from the predicted amino acid sequences of productive clones. Hierarchical clustering of scaled V gene usage was performed with the R hclust function using Manhattan distance and complete linkage. Sharing of clones by CDR3 amino acid sequence was evaluated by resampling 12 repertoires per group over 100 rounds. Repertoires were searched for 65 to 75 published EBV-specific and a few hundred published CMV-specific TCRbeta sequences. Analysis left out a couple of CVID samples that produced under 10,000 sequences, so 40 to 45 CVID repertoires remained. The table was pulled from immuneACCESS by TCRdb, which kept in-frame rearrangements only. Such tables lose some clones; where checked, under half of the loss comes from unresolved V genes, and the rest has no known cause. V and J calls plus clone size are reproduced from that table; the DNA served to infer D and trimming. The sample features about 52,000 clones, and none is a singleton. The ten largest clones add up to roughly 1.8% of the sample.

Specimen: peripheral blood mononuclear cells. The TCR was taken from a person between 18 and 75 years old in good health. Rearrangement joined TRBV29-1 to TRBJ2-3; 7 bases in the middle match TRBD2. The encoded CDR3 is CSVELAEKGLTDTQYF. CDR3 DNA (partial): TGCAGCGTTGAACTAGCGGAAAAGGGCCTTACAGATACG.